Listed below are T cell receptor beta chains from one sample, sequenced in a study of blood T cell repertoires in COVID-19. The repertoire was sequenced with immunoSEQ multiplex PCR; TCRdb's copy has only in-frame clones and lacks some. The repertoire consists of 200,000 to 300,000 clones, with about 85% occurring once and the leading ten covering 4%. Sequencing input: peripheral blood. These receptors were collected from a man between 60 and 75 years old who had recovered from COVID-19. Each CDR3 is given with its conserved first and last residue. A D gene is named only where the DNA matches it firmly. Part of the rows lack a size; the others show once, few, many or a class for expanded clones.

V gene,J gene,D gene,clone size,CDR3 length,CDR3 DNA,CDR3 protein
TRBV4-2,TRBJ2-5,TRBD2,few,21,TGTGCCAGCAGCCAAGATAGGGGGACTAGCGGGGTGAGGGGCTGGCAAGAGACCCAGTACTTC,CASSQDRGTSGVRGWQETQYF
TRBV10-1,TRBJ1-1,NA,few,13,TGCGCCAGCAGTTGGGGGCCCGAGTTTGAAGCTTTCTTT,CASSWGPEFEAFF
TRBV6-6,TRBJ1-5,NA,once,15,TGTGCCAGCAGCCAACAGGAGCTGGGCAATCAGCCCCAGCATTTT,CASSQQELGNQPQHF
TRBV15,TRBJ1-1,NA,NA,15,TGTGCCACCAGCAGAGGGTGGGGGGGCGGCACTGAAGCTTTCTTT,CATSRGWGGGTEAFF
TRBV5-1,TRBJ2-7,NA,NA,12,TGCGCCAGCAGCTTGGACAACTACGAGCAGTACTTC,CASSLDNYEQYF
TRBV7-9,TRBJ2-2,NA,NA,14,TGTGCCAGCAGCTTTTGGACTGTGGCCGGGGAGCTGTTTTTT,CASSFWTVAGELFF
TRBV11-2,TRBJ2-7,TRBD2,NA,15,TGTGCCAGCAGCTTAGAGCTAGCGGGAGTCTACGAGCAGTACTTC,CASSLELAGVYEQYF
TRBV18,TRBJ1-1,TRBD1,NA,13,TGTGCCAGCTCACCGGTTCAGGACAGGGAAGCTTTCTTT,CASSPVQDREAFF
TRBV15,TRBJ2-5,TRBD1,NA,16,TGTGCCACCAGCAGAGAGGGACAGGGGTTCCAAGAGACCCAGTACTTC,CATSREGQGFQETQYF
TRBV6-5,TRBJ1-1,NA,NA,13,TGTGCCAGCACCCCGACACCGAACACTGAAGCTTTCTTT,CASTPTPNTEAFF
TRBV7-6,TRBJ2-2,TRBD2,NA,18,TGTGCCAGCAGCCTTAGGACTAGCGGGGGCATTAACACCGGGGAGCTGTTTTTT,CASSLRTSGGINTGELFF
TRBV27,TRBJ1-2,TRBD1,NA,15,TGTGCCAGCGGCCAACAGGGGTCAGGACTCTATGGCTACACCTTC,CASGQQGSGLYGYTF
TRBV7-8,TRBJ2-1,TRBD1,NA,15,TGTGCCAGCAACTTACCGGGACAGGGGTACAATGAGCAGTTCTTC,CASNLPGQGYNEQFF
TRBV27,TRBJ2-1,TRBD1,NA,15,TGTGCCAGCAGGGGACAGCAAACTGCCTACAATGAGCAGTTCTTC,CASRGQQTAYNEQFF